The clone carrying this T cell receptor beta chain has a count of ten or more. This sample was included in a study of human T cells and chemical hapten exposure. About the study: Weekly diphenylcyclopropenone doses were given to patients' scalps across the approximately 24-week study.

TCRdb recomputed calls from the RACE reads with MiXCR, one row per CDR3 protein. The data contain some 350,000 distinct CDR3 sequences, around 6.9% of them singletons. Time point of the sample: patch test 1, 2 weeks after DPC sensitization. The treatment is: therapeutic diphenylcyclopropenone sensitization with weekly scalp DPC. V was pared by 5 bases and J by 4 bases, with 10 bases of the junction left unmatched. CDR3 length: 15 amino acids. Germline-derived CDR1 and CDR2 are DFQATT and SNEGSKA (reference sequence). This specimen consisted of whole blood, obtained in connection with sensitization to the hapten diphenylcyclopropenone (DPC). The chain uses TRBV20-1 and TRBJ2-7, with 11 positions matching TRBD1. The TCR was taken from a woman aged 18 to 35 with alopecia areata. Some clones in this sample may be carry-over from other donors' samples. In DNA, the CDR3 is TGCAGTGCTGAAGGATCCGGGACAGGGGGATACGAGCAGTACTTC. Protein: CSAEGSGTGGYEQYF.